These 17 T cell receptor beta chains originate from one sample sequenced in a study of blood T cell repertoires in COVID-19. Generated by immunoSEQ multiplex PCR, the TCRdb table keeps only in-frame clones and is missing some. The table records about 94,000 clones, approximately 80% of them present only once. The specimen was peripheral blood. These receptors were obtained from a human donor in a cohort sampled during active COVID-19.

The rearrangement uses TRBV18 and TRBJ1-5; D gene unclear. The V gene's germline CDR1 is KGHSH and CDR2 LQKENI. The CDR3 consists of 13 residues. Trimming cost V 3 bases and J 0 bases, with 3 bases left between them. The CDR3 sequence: CASSPGSNQPQHF. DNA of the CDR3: TGTGCCAGCTCACCCGGTAGCAATCAGCCCCAGCATTTT.

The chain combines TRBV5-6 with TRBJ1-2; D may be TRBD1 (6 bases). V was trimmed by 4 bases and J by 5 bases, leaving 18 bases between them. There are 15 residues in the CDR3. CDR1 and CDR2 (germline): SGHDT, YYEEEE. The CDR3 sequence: CASSARQAIIYGYTF. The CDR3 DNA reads TGTGCCAGCAGCGCGCGACAGGCCATAATATATGGCTACACCTTC.

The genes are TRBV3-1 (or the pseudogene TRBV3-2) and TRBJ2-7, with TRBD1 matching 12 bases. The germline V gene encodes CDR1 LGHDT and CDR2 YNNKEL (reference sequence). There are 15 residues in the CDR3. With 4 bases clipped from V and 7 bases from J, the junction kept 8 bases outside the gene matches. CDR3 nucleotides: TGTGCCAGCAGCCTTGGGGGACAGGGGGCGAGAGAGCAGTACTTC. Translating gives CASSLGGQGAREQYF.

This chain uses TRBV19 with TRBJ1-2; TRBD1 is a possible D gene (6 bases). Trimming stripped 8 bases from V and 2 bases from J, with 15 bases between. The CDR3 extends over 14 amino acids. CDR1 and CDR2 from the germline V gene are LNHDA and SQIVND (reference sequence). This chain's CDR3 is CASSTGNNNYGYTF. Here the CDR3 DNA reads TGTGCCAGTTCTACAGGGAACAACAACTATGGCTACACCTTC.

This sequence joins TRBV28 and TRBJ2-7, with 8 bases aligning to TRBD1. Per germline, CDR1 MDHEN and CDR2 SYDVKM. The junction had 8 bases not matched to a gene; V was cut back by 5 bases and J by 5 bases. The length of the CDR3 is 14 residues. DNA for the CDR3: TGTGCCAGCAGTGGCAGGGGGCCAAGCGACGAGCAGTACTTC. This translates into CASSGRGPSDEQYF.

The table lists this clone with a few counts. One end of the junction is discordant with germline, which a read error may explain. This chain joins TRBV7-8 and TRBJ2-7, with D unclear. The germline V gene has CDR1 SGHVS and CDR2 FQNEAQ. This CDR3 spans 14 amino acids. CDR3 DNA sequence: TGTGCCAGCAGCTTAATCGAAGCCTCCCACGAGCAGTACTTC. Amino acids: CASSLIEASHEQYF.

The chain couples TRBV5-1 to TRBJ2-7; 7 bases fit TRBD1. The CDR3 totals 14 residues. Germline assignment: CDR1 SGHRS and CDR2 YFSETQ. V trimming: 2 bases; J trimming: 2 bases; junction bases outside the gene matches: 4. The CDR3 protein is CASSLGQVTYEQYF. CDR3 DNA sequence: TGCGCCAGCAGCTTAGGACAGGTAACCTACGAGCAGTACTTC.

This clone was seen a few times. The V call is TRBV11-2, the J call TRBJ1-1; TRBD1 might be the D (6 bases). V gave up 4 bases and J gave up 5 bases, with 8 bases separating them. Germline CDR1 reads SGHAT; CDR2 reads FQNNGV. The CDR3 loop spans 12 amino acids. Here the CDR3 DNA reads TGTGCCAGCAGCTCTGACAGGACTGAAGCTTTCTTT. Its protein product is CASSSDRTEAFF.

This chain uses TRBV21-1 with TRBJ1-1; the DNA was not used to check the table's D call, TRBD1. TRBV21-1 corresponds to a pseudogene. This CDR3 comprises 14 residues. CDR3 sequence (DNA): TGTGCCAGCAGCGGGACAGGGCAGAACACTGAAGCTTTCTTT. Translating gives CASSGTGQNTEAFF.

CDR3 nucleotide sequence: TGTGCCAGCAGCCCCTACGGGACTAGCGGCACTAATGAGCAGTTCTTC. The encoded protein is CASSPYGTSGTNEQFF. The chain employs TRBV7-8 and TRBJ2-1; the match to TRBD2 covers 11 bases. Germline assignment: CDR1 SGHVS and CDR2 FQNEAQ. CDR3 size: 16 residues. J gave up 7 bases and V 5 bases, and 10 bases lay outside the gene matches.

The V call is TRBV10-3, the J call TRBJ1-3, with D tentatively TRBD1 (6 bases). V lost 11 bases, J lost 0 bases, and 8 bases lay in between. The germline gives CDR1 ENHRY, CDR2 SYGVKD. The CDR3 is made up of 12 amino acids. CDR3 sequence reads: CAVQGSGNTIYF. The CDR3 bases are TGTGCCGTACAGGGCTCTGGAAACACCATATATTTT.

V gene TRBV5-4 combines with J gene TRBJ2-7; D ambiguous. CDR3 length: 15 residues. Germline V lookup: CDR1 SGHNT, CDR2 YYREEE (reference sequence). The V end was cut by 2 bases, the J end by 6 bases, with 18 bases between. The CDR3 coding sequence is TGTGCCAGCAGCTTCCCTACCGGTTCCTCGGGCGAGCAGTACTTC. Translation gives CASSFPTGSSGEQYF. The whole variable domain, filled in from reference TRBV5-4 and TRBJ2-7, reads ETGVTQSPTHLIKTRGQQVTLRCSSQSGHNTVSWYQQALGQGPQFIFQYYREEENGRGNFPPRFSGLQFPNYSSELNVNALELDDSALYLCASSFPTGSSGEQYFGPGTRLTVT.

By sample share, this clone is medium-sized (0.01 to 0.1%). CDR3 nucleotide sequence: TGTGCCAGCCCCGGGACAGAGGACACTGAAGCTTTCTTT. It is translated as CASPGTEDTEAFF. The chain links TRBV6-5 to TRBJ1-1, with 7 bases fitting TRBD1. The J segment lost 3 bases and the V segment lost 8 bases, leaving 6 bases of the junction unmatched. CDR1 is MNHEY, CDR2 SVGAGI, per germline. There are 13 residues in the CDR3.

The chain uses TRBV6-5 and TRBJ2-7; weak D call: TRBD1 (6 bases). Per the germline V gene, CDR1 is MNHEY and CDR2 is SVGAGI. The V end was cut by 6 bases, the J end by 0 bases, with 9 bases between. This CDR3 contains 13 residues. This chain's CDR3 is CASSDRFSYEQYF. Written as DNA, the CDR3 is TGTGCCAGCAGCGACAGGTTCTCCTACGAGCAGTACTTC.

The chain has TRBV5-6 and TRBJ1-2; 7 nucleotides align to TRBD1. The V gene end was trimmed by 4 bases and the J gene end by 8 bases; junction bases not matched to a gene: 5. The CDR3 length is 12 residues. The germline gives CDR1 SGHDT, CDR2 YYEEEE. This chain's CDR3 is CASSPQGVGYTF. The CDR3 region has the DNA TGTGCCAGCAGCCCGCAGGGGGTCGGCTACACCTTC.

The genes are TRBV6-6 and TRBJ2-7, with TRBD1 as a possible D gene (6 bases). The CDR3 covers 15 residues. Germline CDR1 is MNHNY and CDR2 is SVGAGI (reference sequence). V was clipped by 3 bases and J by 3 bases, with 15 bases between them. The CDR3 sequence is CASSYDSQGIYEQYF. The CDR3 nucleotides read TGTGCCAGCAGTTATGATTCGCAGGGGATCTACGAGCAGTACTTC.

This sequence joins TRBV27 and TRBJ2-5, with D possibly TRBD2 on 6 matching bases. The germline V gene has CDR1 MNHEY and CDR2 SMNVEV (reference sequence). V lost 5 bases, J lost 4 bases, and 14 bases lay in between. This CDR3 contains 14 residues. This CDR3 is CASSRGDFPETQYF. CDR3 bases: TGTGCCAGCAGTCGCGGGGACTTTCCAGAGACCCAGTACTTC.